This passage covers 21 T cell receptor beta chains from one sample sequenced in a study of cytomegalovirus exposure and HLA in healthy donors. The study ran its PCR with 60 Vbeta and 13 Jbeta primers. Assay used: immunoSEQ multiplex PCR; TCRdb lists only in-frame clones, some missing. The sample includes some 150,000 clones, 75% to 90% of them seen just once. Sequenced sample: PBMCs. These TCRs come from a woman in her 30s in good health and CMV-seronegative.

The chain links TRBV6-6 to TRBJ1-1, with 8 bases fitting TRBD1. The J segment lost 8 bases and the V segment lost 5 bases, leaving 13 bases of the junction unmatched. This CDR3 has 15 residues. Germline CDR1 is MNHNY and CDR2 is SVGAGI (reference sequence). CDR3 DNA sequence: TGTGCCAGCAGTCTACCACCGGGACAGGATCGGGAAGCTTTCTTT. Amino acid sequence: CASSLPPGQDREAFF.

The chain carries TRBV2 and TRBJ2-2; TRBD2 matches 8 bases. The CDR3 is made up of 16 amino acids. CDR1 and CDR2 (germline): SNHLY, FYNNEI. V shed 2 bases and J 2 bases; nucleotides not matched to a gene: 4. CDR3 residues: CASSEWAGGNTGELFF. In DNA form, the CDR3 reads TGTGCCAGCAGTGAATGGGCGGGGGGCAACACCGGGGAGCTGTTTTTT.

The rearrangement links TRBV4-1 to TRBJ2-1; 7 bases align to TRBD2. Germline V gene sequence: CDR1 MGHRA, CDR2 YSYEKL. CDR3 length equals 17 residues. Trimming at V came to 4 bases and at J to 1 base, leaving 10 bases not matched to a gene. The CDR3 spells CASSLGGGYSSYNEQFF. In nucleotides, the CDR3 is TGCGCCAGCAGCCTTGGGGGGGGTTATTCTTCCTACAATGAGCAGTTCTTC.

The genes are TRBV30 and TRBJ1-2; 9 positions agree with TRBD1. J lost 5 bases, V lost 4 bases, and 5 bases had no gene match. Germline values: CDR1 GTSNPN, CDR2 SVGIG (reference sequence). The CDR3 is 13 residues long. As DNA, the CDR3 is TGTGCCTGGACCGGGACAGGGATGTATGGCTACACCTTC. Protein sequence: CAWTGTGMYGYTF.

This chain links TRBV11-2 with TRBJ2-7; 13 bases match TRBD2. CDR1 is SGHAT and CDR2 is FQNNGV in the germline V gene. J was trimmed by 3 bases and V by 5 bases; bases with no gene match: 7. The CDR3 totals 16 residues. In nucleotides, the CDR3 is TGTGCCAGCAGCAAAACAGGACTAGCGGGGGACTACGAGCAGTACTTC. This codes for CASSKTGLAGDYEQYF.

The chain combines TRBV7-6 with TRBJ2-5, with TRBD1 as a possible D gene (5 bases). The V end lost 4 bases, the J end lost 7 bases, and 16 bases lay between the germline ends. The CDR3 totals 14 residues. Germline assignment: CDR1 SGHVS and CDR2 FNYEAQ. The CDR3 sequence is CASSSTQGYGTQYF. The CDR3 DNA is TGTGCCAGCAGCTCAACGCAGGGTTATGGGACCCAGTACTTC.

This clone was counted a single time. The rearrangement joins TRBV19 to TRBJ2-1, with 7 bases identical to TRBD1. The J segment lost 3 bases and the V segment lost 6 bases, leaving 8 bases of the junction unmatched. Germline V gene sequence: CDR1 LNHDA, CDR2 SQIVND (reference sequence). The length of the CDR3 is 15 residues. The chain's CDR3 is CASRWDRDLYNEQFF. In DNA form, the CDR3 reads TGTGCCAGTAGATGGGACAGAGACCTCTACAATGAGCAGTTCTTC. Combining the CDR3 with reference TRBV19 and TRBJ2-1 gives the whole variable domain DGGITQSPKYLFRKEGQNVTLSCEQNLNHDAMYWYRQDPGQGLRLIYYSQIVNDFQKGDIAEGYSVSREKKESFPLTVTSAQKNPTAFYLCASRWDRDLYNEQFFGPGTRLTVL.

V gene TRBV20-1 combines with J gene TRBJ1-2; D may be TRBD1 (6 bases). This CDR3 comprises 11 residues. Germline V lookup: CDR1 DFQATT, CDR2 SNEGSKA (reference sequence). Trimming pared 6 bases from V and 4 bases from J, leaving 9 bases between. The chain's CDR3 is CSATGTYGYTF. The CDR3 coding sequence is TGCAGTGCGACAGGAACCTATGGCTACACCTTC.

The genes are TRBV6-1 and TRBJ1-1; TRBD1 aligns across 9 bases. Losses at the gene ends were 0 bases for V and 4 bases for J; bases not matched to a gene: 0. Germline V gives CDR1 MNHNS, CDR2 SASEGT. The CDR3 has 14 amino acids. The CDR3 DNA reads as TGTGCCAGCAGTGAAGCGACAGGGGGCACTGAAGCTTTCTTT. Translation gives CASSEATGGTEAFF.

This clone came up a few times. This chain links TRBV6-1 with TRBJ1-2, with D unresolved. Germline V lookup: CDR1 MNHNS, CDR2 SASEGT. With 4 bases removed from V and 3 bases from J, the gap between germline ends came to 6 bases. This CDR3 comprises 12 residues. The CDR3 protein is CASSVNYYGYTF. CDR3 coding DNA: TGTGCCAGCAGTGTTAATTACTATGGCTACACCTTC.

This clone was seen only once. This rearrangement joins TRBV19 to TRBJ1-5; D unclear. The germline CDR1 and CDR2 sequences are LNHDA and SQIVND (reference sequence). The CDR3 extends over 16 amino acids. V lost 0 bases and J lost 1, with 10 bases in between. This CDR3 reads CASSIDAGLSNQPQHF. As DNA, the CDR3 is TGTGCCAGTAGTATAGATGCCGGGTTGAGCAATCAGCCCCAGCATTTT. The full variable domain, with the rest looked up from reference TRBV19 and TRBJ1-5, is DGGITQSPKYLFRKEGQNVTLSCEQNLNHDAMYWYRQDPGQGLRLIYYSQIVNDFQKGDIAEGYSVSREKKESFPLTVTSAQKNPTAFYLCASSIDAGLSNQPQHFGDGTRLSIL.

The J gene is TRBJ1-4, the V gene TRBV11-2, with TRBD1 matching over 10 bases. CDR1 and CDR2 from the germline V gene are SGHAT and FQNNGV. Trimming took 3 bases from V and 7 from J; bases not matched to a gene: 2. The CDR3 loop spans 14 amino acids. DNA for the CDR3: TGTGCCAGCAGCTTGACAGGGGGCGGTGAAAAACTGTTTTTT. Translating gives CASSLTGGGEKLFF.

The V call is TRBV7-6, the J call TRBJ2-1, with D possibly being TRBD1 (6 bases). From germline, CDR1 is SGHVS and CDR2 FNYEAQ. The V and J ends lost 1 base and 8 bases respectively, with 12 bases between them. The CDR3 runs 14 residues. CDR3: CASSLGPEGDEQFF. DNA for the CDR3: TGTGCCAGCAGCTTAGGCCCCGAGGGGGATGAGCAGTTCTTC.

V usage is TRBV7-9 and J usage is TRBJ1-1, with a tentative D call TRBD1 (5 bases). This CDR3 region has 14 residues. Trimming took off 2 bases at V and 2 bases at J, with 9 bases between the two ends. The V gene's germline CDR1 is SEHNR and CDR2 FQNEAQ (reference sequence). CDR3 coding DNA: TGTGCCAGCAGCTTACTCCAGGGAAACACTGAAGCTTTCTTT. Its translation is CASSLLQGNTEAFF.

This chain joins TRBV10-3 and TRBJ1-5; D unclear. Germline CDR1 reads ENHRY; CDR2 reads SYGVKD. Trimming shortened V by 0 bases and J by 4 bases, and 19 bases separated the two germline ends. The CDR3 is 18 residues long. The CDR3 DNA reads as TGTGCCATCAGTGAGTCAAGTTTAGAGGGTTGGGGAAATCAGCCCCAGCATTTT. This encodes CAISESSLEGWGNQPQHF.

V usage is TRBV5-6 and J usage is TRBJ1-5; TRBD1 is a possible D gene (6 bases). This CDR3 has 13 residues. The germline V gene has CDR1 SGHDT and CDR2 YYEEEE. V shed 4 bases and J shed 7 bases, with 12 bases lying between them. CDR3 DNA: TGTGCCAGCAGCAGGGGGGGAGGGCAGCCCCAGCATTTT. Amino acids: CASSRGGGQPQHF.

The rearrangement uses TRBV5-1 and TRBJ2-3, with TRBD2 identical over 12 bases. Germline trimming cut 1 base from V and 6 bases from J; bases unmatched to any gene: 9. Germline V gives CDR1 SGHRS, CDR2 YFSETQ. The CDR3 has 17 residues. The CDR3 reads CASSLLSSGRAADTQYF. DNA of the CDR3: TGCGCCAGCAGCTTGTTGTCTAGCGGGAGGGCCGCGGATACGCAGTATTTT.

This chain joins TRBV28 and TRBJ2-7; TRBD2 aligns across 11 bases. CDR1 MDHEN and CDR2 SYDVKM come from the germline V gene. V shed 6 bases and J 6 bases; nucleotides not matched to a gene: 10. There are 15 residues in the CDR3. In DNA form, the CDR3 reads TGTGCCAGCAGGCTATCACTAGCGGGAGTTTTCGAGCAGTACTTC. Protein: CASRLSLAGVFEQYF. Combining the CDR3 with reference TRBV28 and TRBJ2-7 gives the whole variable domain DVKVTQSSRYLVKRTGEKVFLECVQDMDHENMFWYRQDPGLGLRLIYFSYDVKMKEKGDIPEGYSVSREKKERFSLILESASTNQTSMYLCASRLSLAGVFEQYFGPGTRLTVT.

The table lists this clone with a count of one. The chain recombines TRBV11-3 with TRBJ2-2, with a possible D match to TRBD2 (6 bases). The CDR3 is 14 residues long. The germline CDR1 and CDR2 sequences are SGHNT and YENEEA. V was trimmed by 3 bases and J by 1 base, leaving 6 bases between them. CDR3 sequence reads: CASSLGGNTGELFF. DNA of the CDR3: TGTGCCAGCAGCTTGGGGGGGAACACCGGGGAGCTGTTTTTT.

V usage is TRBV5-1 and J usage is TRBJ2-1; TRBD2 aligns across 7 bases. There are 16 residues in the CDR3. CDR1 is SGHRS, CDR2 YFSETQ, per germline. J was trimmed by 7 bases and V by 3 bases; bases with no gene match: 13. The CDR3 bases are TGCGCCAGCAGCTCCCCGGGGGAGGGGAGGATAAATGAGCAGTTCTTC. Amino acid sequence: CASSSPGEGRINEQFF.

This clone was picked up many times. V and J are TRBV6-1 and TRBJ2-2; D might be TRBD2 (6 bases). This CDR3 comprises 15 residues. Trimming took off 1 base at V and 3 bases at J, with 9 bases between the two ends. Germline-derived CDR1 and CDR2 are MNHNS and SASEGT. The CDR3 sequence is CASSEGSGDTGELFF. For the CDR3, the DNA is TGTGCCAGCAGTGAAGGGTCGGGAGACACCGGGGAGCTGTTTTTT.